This T cell receptor (beta chain) was identified during a study of beta chain features in type 1 diabetes. This clone showed up just a few times. The antigen remains unidentified. The junction departs from germline at one end; a sequencing error may be responsible. What was sequenced were expressed TCRB transcripts, since all of the isolated RNA had been reverse transcribed. Profiled with immunoSEQ multiplex PCR; TCRdb holds only in-frame clones, not every one. This table has roughly 250,000 clones, roughly 20% appearing once. Study observations and caveats: Among all four CD4+ subsets, Type 1 diabetes patients had TCRB CDR3s that were moderately but significantly shorter.

Germline V gene sequence: CDR1 LNHDA, CDR2 SQIVND (reference sequence). CDR3 length: 14 amino acids. The chain employs TRBV19 and TRBJ1-1, with 7 bases lining up with TRBD1. The sequenced sample consisted of naive CD4+ T cells from blood. The sequence was obtained from a woman in her thirties or forties with type 1 diabetes. Here the CDR3 DNA reads TGTGCCAGTAGTCCCGGGACAGCGAACGCTGAAGCTTTCTTT. This sequence encodes CASSPGTANAEAFF.